Listed here are 6 T cell receptor beta chains from one sample, sequenced in a study of B cell selection in AIRE deficiency. Measured with immunoSEQ multiplex PCR; TCRdb has only the in-frame clones, and not every one. There are about 21,000 clones in the sample; less than 95% occur only once, and 1.5% to 2.5% lies in the top ten. Sorted regulatory T cells were CD4-positive, CD25-high and CD127-low or negative. Source material: Tregs sorted from PBMCs. These receptors were taken from a human donor with AIRE deficiency.

CDR3 bases: TGTGCCAGCAGCTCTCCCGGGGTGGGTGAGCAGTACTTC. This translates into CASSSPGVGEQYF. V gene TRBV5-4 combines with J gene TRBJ2-7, with a possible D match to TRBD2 (5 bases). V lost 3 bases and J lost 7, with 14 bases in between. This CDR3 contains 13 residues. The germline V gene encodes CDR1 SGHNT and CDR2 YYREEE (reference sequence).

This chain uses TRBV10-3 with TRBJ2-1, with 7 bases lining up with TRBD2. The CDR3 sequence is 14 residues long. V dropped 6 bases and J dropped 9; count of bases not matched to a gene: 11. CDR1 and CDR2 (germline): ENHRY, SYGVKD. CDR3 protein: CAIRAGLDGVEQFF. The CDR3 nucleotides read TGTGCCATCAGGGCCGGACTAGATGGAGTTGAGCAGTTCTTC.

This clone was seen only once. V gene TRBV7-9 combines with J gene TRBJ2-1; TRBD2 agrees at 9 bases. The CDR3 contains 15 residues. Germline CDR1 reads SEHNR; CDR2 reads FQNEAQ (reference sequence). J was trimmed by 2 bases and V by 5 bases; bases with no gene match: 4. CDR3 DNA: TGTGCCAGCAGCCCGGGGACTAGCACCTACAATGAGCAGTTCTTC. This gives the protein CASSPGTSTYNEQFF.

The V gene is TRBV7-2, the J gene TRBJ2-7; D unclear. The V and J ends lost 2 bases and 7 bases respectively, with 12 bases between them. This CDR3 contains 13 residues. Per the germline V gene, CDR1 is SGHTA and CDR2 is FQGNSA. CDR3 sequence reads: CASSLTPGREQYF. CDR3 coding DNA: TGTGCCAGCAGCTTAACGCCCGGGCGGGAGCAGTACTTC.

This chain connects TRBV12-5 to TRBJ2-2; 7 bases agree with TRBD1. The CDR3 loop spans 14 amino acids. CDR1 LGHNT and CDR2 FRNRAP come from the germline V gene. The V gene end was trimmed by 1 base and the J gene end by 4 bases; junction bases not matched to a gene: 0. DNA for the CDR3: TGTGCTAGTGGTTTGGGACAGGGCACCGGGGAGCTGTTTTTT. This translates into CASGLGQGTGELFF.

The genes are TRBV7-2 and TRBJ2-1; 8 positions agree with TRBD2. J lost 4 bases, V lost 10 bases, and 12 bases had no gene match. The CDR3 contains 15 residues. Germline V gene lookup returns CDR1 SGHTA and CDR2 FQGNSA. The CDR3 bases are TGTGCCACCGCTATCGGACTAGCCGAATACAATGAGCAGTTCTTC. It specifies CATAIGLAEYNEQFF.